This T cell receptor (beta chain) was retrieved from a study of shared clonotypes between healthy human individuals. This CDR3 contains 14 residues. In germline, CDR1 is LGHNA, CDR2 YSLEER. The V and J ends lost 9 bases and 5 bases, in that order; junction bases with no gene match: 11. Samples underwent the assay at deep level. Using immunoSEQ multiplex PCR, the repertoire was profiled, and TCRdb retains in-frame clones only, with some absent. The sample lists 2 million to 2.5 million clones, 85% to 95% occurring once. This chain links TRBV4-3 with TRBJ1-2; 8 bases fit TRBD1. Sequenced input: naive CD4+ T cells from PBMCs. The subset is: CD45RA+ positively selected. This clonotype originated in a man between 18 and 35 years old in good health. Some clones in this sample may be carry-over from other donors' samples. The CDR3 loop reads CASRGTGSVYGYTF. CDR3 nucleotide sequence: TGCGCCAGTAGAGGGACAGGCTCGGTGTATGGCTACACCTTC.